The text below deals with one T cell receptor (beta chain). Its antigen is as yet unknown. The data originate from a study of cytomegalovirus exposure and HLA in healthy donors. Study outcomes and limitations: TCR beta chain V- and J-gene trimming was linked, in a later analysis, to a missense variant in DCLRE1C.

The PCR made use of 60 Vbeta and 13 Jbeta primers. Produced via immunoSEQ multiplex PCR; TCRdb's table is partial and in-frame only. The sample has some 140,000 clones; over 75% are singletons. The ends were cut back, 0 bases at V and 8 bases at J, with 9 bases in the middle. Germline CDR1 is SGHAT and CDR2 is FQNNGV. The CDR3 is made up of 13 amino acids. Sequenced sample: PBMCs. This receptor was obtained from a man aged 50 to 60 in good health and CMV-seronegative. The chain employs TRBV11-2 and TRBJ2-3; D uncertain. The CDR3 sequence is CASSLDRQATQYF. The CDR3 DNA follows: TGTGCCAGCAGCTTAGATAGGCAGGCTACGCAGTATTTT.